These 20 T cell receptor beta chains were sequenced from one sample in a study of blood T cell repertoires in COVID-19. This table comes from immunoSEQ multiplex PCR, and its TCRdb copy is limited to in-frame clones, with some not included. The sample has about 260,000 clones, about 89% seen once; the top ten hold roughly 1.6%. The sequencing sample was made of peripheral blood. The receptors originated from a woman between 40 and 55 years old who had recovered from COVID-19.

This rearrangement joins TRBV10-1 to TRBJ1-2; D is ambiguous. The germline V gene has CDR1 WNHNN and CDR2 SYGVQD (reference sequence). The ends were cut back, 6 bases at V and 2 bases at J, with 13 bases in the middle. The CDR3 spans 14 residues. For the CDR3, the DNA is TGCGCCAGCAGCCGAGTTGGCGGCAACTATGGCTACACCTTC. This gives the protein CASSRVGGNYGYTF.

V and J are TRBV9 and TRBJ2-1; D might be TRBD1 (6 bases). The CDR3 is made up of 16 amino acids. Germline lookup yields CDR1 SGDLS and CDR2 YYNGEE. V was pared by 4 bases and J by 2 bases, with 16 bases between. CDR3 region: CASSPWTEETYNEQFF. CDR3 nucleotide sequence: TGTGCCAGCAGCCCCTGGACAGAGGAAACCTACAATGAGCAGTTCTTC.

J is TRBJ1-1 and V is TRBV19; a weak D match, TRBD1 (6 bases). V shed 6 bases and J shed 2 bases, with 19 bases lying between them. The germline gives CDR1 LNHDA, CDR2 SQIVND (reference sequence). This CDR3 comprises 16 residues. CDR3 region: CASRWFGGGANTEAFF. In DNA, the CDR3 is TGTGCCAGTAGATGGTTCGGTGGGGGCGCCAACACTGAAGCTTTCTTT.

J is TRBJ2-3 and V is TRBV20-1, with D possibly matching TRBD2 (7 bases). V gave up 3 bases and J gave up 4 bases, with 23 bases separating them. Germline-derived CDR1 and CDR2 are DFQATT and SNEGSKA (reference sequence). The CDR3 contains 17 residues. In DNA, the CDR3 is TGCAGTGCTAGTTTTTTGGGGGCTAGCGGATATTCAGATACGCAGTATTTT. It encodes CSASFLGASGYSDTQYF.

This chain connects TRBV7-9 to TRBJ2-7; weak D call: TRBD1 (5 bases). Germline V gene sequence: CDR1 SEHNR, CDR2 FQNEAQ (reference sequence). This CDR3 comprises 15 residues. V was clipped by 2 bases and J by 0 bases, with 11 bases between them. The CDR3 here is CASSLPRASSYEQYF. The CDR3 bases are TGTGCCAGCAGCTTACCCAGGGCTAGCTCCTACGAGCAGTACTTC.

This clone occurred once. The rearrangement links TRBV5-1 to TRBJ1-4; no clear D. The CDR3 is made up of 17 amino acids. CDR1 and CDR2 from the germline V gene are SGHRS and YFSETQ. Trimming removed 0 bases from V and 4 bases from J, with 16 bases in between. The CDR3 loop is CASSLGVARGHNEKLFF. The CDR3, as DNA: TGCGCCAGCAGCTTGGGGGTCGCAAGAGGTCATAATGAAAAACTGTTTTTT.

In this sample, this clone turned up once. The chain recombines TRBV6-5 with TRBJ1-2; the D is unclear. This CDR3 is built from 13 residues. Trimming removed 3 bases at V and 1 base at J, with 6 bases between. Per the germline V gene, CDR1 is MNHEY and CDR2 is SVGAGI. The CDR3 DNA is TGTGCCAGCAGTTATAGGAGTAACTATGGCTACACCTTC. Its translation: CASSYRSNYGYTF.

The chain couples TRBV11-2 to TRBJ1-2, with unresolved D. V lost 5 bases, J lost 4 bases, and 11 bases lay in between. The CDR3 covers 13 residues. Germline values: CDR1 SGHAT, CDR2 FQNNGV. The CDR3 reads CASSPQAIYGYTF. DNA for the CDR3: TGTGCCAGCAGCCCGCAAGCCATCTATGGCTACACCTTC.

The chain recombines TRBV9 with TRBJ2-5, with 10 bases aligning to TRBD2. CDR3 length: 17 amino acids. In germline, CDR1 is SGDLS, CDR2 YYNGEE. Germline trimming cut 0 bases from V and 5 bases from J; bases unmatched to any gene: 10. Here the CDR3 reads CASSVGVAGGLGETQYF. The CDR3, as DNA: TGTGCCAGCAGCGTAGGGGTAGCGGGGGGCCTCGGGGAGACCCAGTACTTC.

This clone was seen a handful of times. Other DNA sequences in this specimen translate into the identical CDR3. J is TRBJ1-2 and V is TRBV7-9; 10 nucleotides align to TRBD1. The CDR3 totals 15 residues. Germline-derived CDR1 and CDR2 are SEHNR and FQNEAQ (reference sequence). Trimming took 1 base from V and 5 from J; bases not matched to a gene: 4. The CDR3 reads CASSLGGTGAYGYTF. The CDR3 bases are TGTGCCAGCAGCTTAGGCGGGACAGGGGCTTATGGCTACACCTTC.

This rearrangement joins TRBV7-9 to TRBJ1-2; D may be TRBD1 (5 bases). Per the germline V gene, CDR1 is SEHNR and CDR2 is FQNEAQ (reference sequence). The ends were cut back, 4 bases at V and 2 bases at J, with 8 bases in the middle. The CDR3 consists of 13 residues. The CDR3 spells CASSSAGNYGYTF. CDR3 nucleotides: TGTGCCAGCAGCTCGGCAGGGAACTATGGCTACACCTTC.

The chain links TRBV19 to TRBJ1-1, with D possibly matching TRBD1 (6 bases). Germline V gene data show CDR1 as LNHDA and CDR2 as SQIVND (reference sequence). Trimming left V 7 bases short and J 7 bases short, with 19 bases between. The CDR3 covers 14 residues. The CDR3 nucleotides read TGTGCCAGTACCCCGACAGGCCCATTAGGTGAAGCTTTCTTT. This codes for CASTPTGPLGEAFF.

The chain uses TRBV5-4 and TRBJ2-7; 7 bases match TRBD1. The V and J ends lost 4 bases and 7 bases, in that order; junction bases with no gene match: 8. The CDR3 is made up of 13 amino acids. The germline CDR1 and CDR2 sequences are SGHNT and YYREEE (reference sequence). This chain's CDR3 is CASSVDRTDEQYF. DNA for the CDR3: TGTGCCAGCAGCGTGGACAGGACGGATGAGCAGTACTTC.

The chain uses TRBV9 and TRBJ1-6, with TRBD1 matching over 7 bases. The V segment lost 5 bases and the J segment 6 bases; nucleotides outside the gene matches: 2. Per germline, CDR1 SGDLS and CDR2 YYNGEE. This CDR3 is 13 amino acids long. The CDR3 nucleotides read TGTGCCAGCAGGGGACAGATTAATTCACCCCTCCACTTT. Amino acid sequence: CASRGQINSPLHF.

This clone appeared a few times. The chain joins TRBV7-3 to TRBJ2-5; TRBD2 aligns across 11 bases. This CDR3 has 14 amino acids. Trimming took 4 bases from V and 3 from J; bases not matched to a gene: 1. Germline assignment: CDR1 SGHTA and CDR2 FQGTGA. CDR3 region: CASSSGLAEETQYF. The CDR3 region has the DNA TGTGCCAGCAGCTCGGGACTAGCGGAAGAGACCCAGTACTTC.

V usage is TRBV7-9 and J usage is TRBJ1-1; D might be TRBD1 (5 bases). CDR3 length: 14 residues. Germline V gene sequence: CDR1 SEHNR, CDR2 FQNEAQ (reference sequence). V was shortened by 2 bases and J by 4 bases, with 11 bases between the two germline ends. The CDR3 loop is CASSLYRGGTEAFF. For the CDR3, the DNA is TGTGCCAGCAGCTTATATAGGGGTGGCACTGAAGCTTTCTTT. Looking up the rest from reference TRBV7-9 and TRBJ1-1 gives the full variable domain: DTGVSQNPRHKITKRGQNVTFRCDPISEHNRLYWYRQTLGQGPEFLTYFQNEAQLEKSRLLSDRFSAERPKGSFSTLEIQRTEQGDSAMYLCASSLYRGGTEAFFGQGTRLTVV.

CDR3 bases: TGCGCCAGCAGCTTGTTTACGGGGAGCAATCAGCCCCAGCATTTT. This translates into CASSLFTGSNQPQHF. The rearrangement joins TRBV5-1 to TRBJ1-5; D is unresolved. Germline CDR1 and CDR2: SGHRS and YFSETQ. The CDR3 is 15 residues long. V lost 1 base, J lost 1 base, and 9 bases lay in between.

The genes are TRBV5-1 and TRBJ1-4, with TRBD1 matching 8 bases. There are 16 residues in the CDR3. Germline V gene sequence: CDR1 SGHRS, CDR2 YFSETQ. V was pared by 4 bases and J by 6 bases, with 11 bases of the junction left unmatched. Here the CDR3 DNA reads TGCGCCAGCAGCCGGGGACAGGTCCCACCCGATGAAAAACTGTTTTTT. It encodes CASSRGQVPPDEKLFF.

The rearrangement uses TRBV11-2 and TRBJ2-1; 9 nucleotides line up with TRBD2. The V segment lost 3 bases and the J segment 9 bases; nucleotides outside the gene matches: 9. CDR1 is SGHAT, CDR2 FQNNGV, per germline. The CDR3 consists of 15 residues. CDR3 protein: CASSFSAGGLGEQFF. The CDR3, as DNA: TGTGCCAGCAGCTTTTCAGCGGGGGGCTTAGGTGAGCAGTTCTTC.

This clone was observed once. This chain connects TRBV9 to TRBJ2-5; 9 bases are shared with TRBD2. Germline CDR1 SGDLS, CDR2 YYNGEE. This CDR3 is 14 amino acids long. V shed 4 bases and J 6 bases; nucleotides not matched to a gene: 7. CDR3 sequence: CASSPSGVAKTQYF. DNA for the CDR3: TGTGCCAGCAGCCCTAGCGGGGTTGCGAAGACCCAGTACTTC.